The rows below give T cell receptor beta chains drawn from one sample of a study of OX40 agonist ivuxolimab in advanced cancers. The repertoire was sequenced with immunoSEQ multiplex PCR; TCRdb's copy has only in-frame clones and lacks some. The table has 55,000 to 85,000 clones, roughly 85% seen once. The material was CD4+ or CD8+ T cells sorted from blood, obtained in a trial of the OX40 agonist ivuxolimab. These receptors came from an adult with an advanced solid tumor such as melanoma, head and neck, liver or kidney cancer. CDR3s include the opening cysteine and the closing phenylalanine or tryptophan. D genes are given only for firm matches. For some rows the clone size is stated as once, few or many, or as a class when expanded; others skip it.

v_gene,abundance,j_gene,len,d_gene,CDR3aa,CDR3nt
TRBV5-1,once,TRBJ2-7,13,NA,CASSLLGAYEQYF,TGCGCCAGCAGCTTGTTAGGGGCCTACGAGCAGTACTTC
TRBV11-2,NA,TRBJ2-1,14,TRBD2,CASSLTSGNNEQFF,TGTGCCAGCAGCTTGACTAGCGGGAACAATGAGCAGTTCTTC
TRBV7-9,once,TRBJ2-3,17,TRBD2,CASRAAGPGRGRDTQYF,TGTGCCAGCCGGGCCGCGGGGCCAGGGCGCGGGAGAGATACGCAGTATTTT
TRBV10-1,NA,TRBJ2-7,13,TRBD2,CASSVGSSGEQYF,TGCGCCAGCAGTGTAGGGTCTAGCGGCGAGCAGTACTTC
TRBV2,NA,TRBJ2-2,13,NA,CASRRTESGELFF,TGTGCCAGCAGGCGGACAGAATCCGGGGAGCTGTTTTTT
TRBV18,few,TRBJ2-3,17,TRBD2,CASSPGTSGLSTDTQYF,TGTGCCAGCTCACCCGGGACTAGCGGGCTTAGCACAGATACGCAGTATTTT
TRBV5-1,NA,TRBJ2-7,12,NA,CASGLEGREQYF,TGCGCCAGCGGGCTCGAGGGCCGCGAGCAGTACTTC
TRBV4-3,NA,TRBJ1-2,14,NA,CASSQGPINYGYTF,TGCGCCAGCAGCCAAGGACCGATTAACTATGGCTACACCTTC
TRBV7-2,NA,TRBJ1-1,13,NA,CASQQQGNTEAFF,TGTGCCAGCCAACAGCAGGGAAACACTGAAGCTTTCTTT
TRBV6-1,NA,TRBJ2-7,15,NA,CASSEDPGHITEQYF,TGTGCCAGCAGTGAAGATCCGGGACACATCACCGAGCAGTACTTC
TRBV7-2,NA,TRBJ2-7,13,NA,CASRPGGTYEQYF,TGTGCCAGCAGGCCGGGCGGTACCTACGAGCAGTACTTC
TRBV30,once,TRBJ1-1,13,NA,CAWSWTGNTEAFF,TGTGCCTGGAGTTGGACGGGGAACACTGAAGCTTTCTTT
TRBV5-1,NA,TRBJ2-6,15,NA,CASSFSGAGANVLTF,TGCGCCAGCAGCTTTTCGGGCGCTGGGGCCAACGTCCTGACTTTC
TRBV5-1,NA,TRBJ2-7,12,NA,CASSLAGSEQYF,TGCGCCAGCAGCTTGGCCGGGTCCGAGCAGTACTTC
TRBV10-3,once,TRBJ2-2,11,NA,CAARDTGELFF,TGTGCCGCCCGGGACACCGGGGAGCTGTTTTTT
TRBV19,NA,TRBJ1-1,14,NA,CASSIARAGTEAFF,TGTGCCAGTAGTATAGCTAGGGCCGGCACTGAAGCTTTCTTT
TRBV28,NA,TRBJ1-2,12,NA,CASRTSGYGYTF,TGTGCCAGCAGGACATCTGGGTATGGCTACACCTTC